The 12 T cell receptor beta chains below come from one sample, sequenced in a study of cytomegalovirus exposure and HLA in healthy donors. The PCR was carried out with 60 Vbeta primers and 13 Jbeta primers. Profiled with immunoSEQ multiplex PCR; TCRdb holds only in-frame clones, not every one. The table lists roughly 120,000 clones, 75% to 80% of them singletons, with more than 3% in the top ten. The sample comprised PBMCs. The receptors here all came from a man between 40 and 49 years old in good health and CMV-seronegative.

On this clone: Other DNA variants within this sample encode the same CDR3. The chain carries TRBV5-6 and TRBJ1-5; D call uncertain. The V gene's germline CDR1 is SGHDT and CDR2 YYEEEE. This CDR3 spans 13 amino acids. Trimming removed 4 bases from V and 4 bases from J, with 9 bases in between. The CDR3 here is CASSAGYNQPQHF. CDR3 coding DNA: TGTGCCAGCAGCGCAGGATATAATCAGCCCCAGCATTTT.

The rearrangement joins TRBV15 to TRBJ2-2; 7 nucleotides line up with TRBD2. V lost 5 bases and J lost 8; bases outside the gene matches: 8. CDR1 is LNHNV and CDR2 is YYDKDF in the germline V gene (reference sequence). The CDR3 runs 14 residues. CDR3 residues: CATSSGTTWGELFF. In DNA, the CDR3 is TGTGCCACCAGCTCCGGGACTACTTGGGGGGAGCTGTTTTTT.

In this sample, this clone turned up a few times. The genes are TRBV27 and TRBJ2-7; possibly TRBD1 for D (5 bases). Germline lookup yields CDR1 MNHEY and CDR2 SMNVEV (reference sequence). V dropped 3 bases and J dropped 3 bases, with 18 bases sitting between them. This CDR3 region has 16 residues. As DNA, the CDR3 is TGTGCCAGCAGTTTTGACAGCACCACACTCAGCTACGAGCAGTACTTC. Residues: CASSFDSTTLSYEQYF.

There are a few counts of this clone. This chain joins TRBV19 and TRBJ1-4, with 10 bases lining up with TRBD1. This CDR3 comprises 16 residues. Germline CDR1 LNHDA, CDR2 SQIVND (reference sequence). After removal of 7 bases from V and 8 bases from J, the junction contained 13 bases not matched to a gene. The CDR3 DNA reads as TGTGCCAGTACTACCGGACAGGGGGTGACTAGAGAAAAACTGTTTTTT. Its translation is CASTTGQGVTREKLFF.

The V call is TRBV7-2, the J call TRBJ2-3, with D possibly matching TRBD2 (6 bases). Deletions cut 1 base from V and 1 base from J, with 9 bases between. The CDR3 sequence is 15 residues long. Looked up from germline, CDR1 is SGHTA and CDR2 is FQGNSA. The CDR3 region is CASSLGPGGTDTQYF. DNA of the CDR3: TGTGCCAGCAGCTTAGGACCGGGGGGCACAGATACGCAGTATTTT.

The rearrangement joins TRBV27 to TRBJ1-2; D not resolved. This CDR3 has 15 residues. V lost 5 bases, J lost 0 bases, and 13 bases lay in between. CDR1 is MNHEY and CDR2 is SMNVEV in the germline V gene (reference sequence). In DNA form, the CDR3 reads TGTGCCAGCAGTGATCGGAATAGCCCTAACTATGGCTACACCTTC. Amino acids: CASSDRNSPNYGYTF.

This clone was seen a handful of times. V usage is TRBV7-2 and J usage is TRBJ1-2; TRBD1 might be the D (5 bases). In germline, CDR1 is SGHTA, CDR2 FQGNSA. V was pared by 5 bases and J by 5 bases, with 9 bases between. The CDR3 is made up of 12 amino acids. The CDR3 DNA follows: TGTGCCAGCAGCCAGAGACAGTATGGCTACACCTTC. Its translation: CASSQRQYGYTF.

The rearrangement links TRBV5-6 to TRBJ2-7; D is perhaps TRBD2 (5 bases). CDR3 length equals 13 residues. CDR1 and CDR2 (germline): SGHDT, YYEEEE. V lost 4 bases to trimming and J lost 3 bases, with 11 bases between them. The CDR3 loop reads CASSAGLFYEQYF. CDR3 bases: TGTGCCAGCAGCGCCGGACTTTTCTACGAGCAGTACTTC.

The rearrangement links TRBV7-3 to TRBJ2-3; 15 bases agree with TRBD2. CDR1 SGHTA and CDR2 FQGTGA come from the germline V gene. V was clipped by 5 bases and J by 4 bases; unmatched bases: 4. This CDR3 spans 16 amino acids. CDR3 sequence: CASSLRTSGGADTQYF. Written as DNA, the CDR3 is TGTGCCAGCAGCCTCAGGACTAGCGGGGGGGCAGATACGCAGTATTTT.

The chain employs TRBV19 and TRBJ1-6, with D possibly TRBD1 on 5 matching bases. V was cut by 7 bases and J by 8 bases, with 21 bases left in between. Germline V gene lookup returns CDR1 LNHDA and CDR2 SQIVND (reference sequence). CDR3 length: 16 amino acids. The CDR3 DNA reads TGTGCCAGTACCCGGAGGGCAGGGTATGGGGATTCACCCCTCCACTTT. Its protein product is CASTRRAGYGDSPLHF.

The V call is TRBV19, the J call TRBJ2-7; 7 nucleotides agree with TRBD1. Germline V lookup: CDR1 LNHDA, CDR2 SQIVND (reference sequence). The CDR3 extends over 13 amino acids. V was pared by 3 bases and J by 5 bases, with 4 bases of the junction left unmatched. CDR3 region: CASSIGQANEQYF. DNA for the CDR3: TGTGCCAGTAGTATCGGACAGGCCAACGAGCAGTACTTC. Full variable domain (outside the CDR3, taken from reference TRBV19 and TRBJ2-7): DGGITQSPKYLFRKEGQNVTLSCEQNLNHDAMYWYRQDPGQGLRLIYYSQIVNDFQKGDIAEGYSVSREKKESFPLTVTSAQKNPTAFYLCASSIGQANEQYFGPGTRLTVT.

V gene TRBV6-4 combines with J gene TRBJ1-5, with 9 bases aligning to TRBD1. From germline, CDR1 is MRHNA and CDR2 SNTAGT. The ends lost 4 bases at V and 0 bases at J; junction bases unmatched: 4. This CDR3 has 16 residues. CDR3 nucleotides: TGTGCCAGCAGTGCTACAGGGGGCCCTAGCAATCAGCCCCAGCATTTT. It encodes CASSATGGPSNQPQHF.